Listed below are T cell receptor beta chains from one sample, sequenced in a study of blood T cells in healthy people across ages. TCRdb reprocessed the 5' RACE reads via MiXCR and lists one record per CDR3 protein. The repertoire includes about 680,000 distinct CDR3 sequences, 49% of them detected once, and around a third sits in the top ten. Sequencing was done on a sample of blood. These receptors came from a woman in her sixties in good health. The CDR3 runs from the conserved cysteine through the conserved F or W. Each record gives: clone size, D gene, V gene, J gene, CDR3 DNA, CDR3 protein. The D gene is left open where the match is weak. Size is stated for part of the rows, as once, few or many counts, or as a class when the clone is expanded.

once	NA	TRBV27	TRBJ2-1	TGTGCCAGCAGTTTGGGTCCCGGGGCGGGATCCTACGATGAGCAGTTCTTC	CASSLGPGAGSYDEQFF
NA	TRBD1	TRBV28	TRBJ2-1	TGTGCCAGCAGCTCCCCCGGGACAGGGGCCCTAAGAGCAAAGTTCTTC	CASSSPGTGALRAKFF
NA	NA	TRBV6-2/TRBV6-3	TRBJ2-1	TGTGCCAGCAGTGCCCAGGGGCTGTACAATGAGCAGTTCTTC	CASSAQGLYNEQFF
NA	NA	TRBV9	TRBJ2-5	TGTGCCAGCAGCGCCCTCCTGGAGTACCAAGAGACCCAGTACTTC	CASSALLEYQETQYF
NA	TRBD1	TRBV5-1	TRBJ1-4	TGCGCCAGCAGCCTCGGGACAGGCCGCGAAAAACTGTTTTTT	CASSLGTGREKLFF
NA	TRBD2	TRBV6-1	TRBJ2-1	TGTGCCAGCAGTAGAAGCGGGAGTTTAGCTGGGGAGCAGTTCTTC	CASSRSGSLAGEQFF
NA	NA	TRBV7-9	TRBJ2-1	TGTGCCAGCAGCTTACCGGGGGGCATGCGGGAGATCTCCTACAATGAGCAGTTCTTC	CASSLPGGMREISYNEQFF
few	NA	TRBV24-1	TRBJ2-5	TGTGCCACCAGTGATGCCACGGGCGGGAAGACCCAGTACTTC	CATSDATGGKTQYF
NA	NA	TRBV4-3	TRBJ2-4	TGCGCCAGCAGCCAAGCCCCAGGGTCGACCAAAAACATTCAGTACTTC	CASSQAPGSTKNIQYF
NA	NA	TRBV2	TRBJ2-5	TGTGCCAGCCGGGACATAGGAGAGACCCAGTACTTC	CASRDIGETQYF
NA	TRBD1	TRBV28	TRBJ2-7	TGTGCCAGCAGCCGGGTTAGGGACAGGACCTACGAGCAGTACTTC	CASSRVRDRTYEQYF
NA	NA	TRBV5-1	TRBJ2-7	TGCGCCAGCAGCTTCCAGACAGGGGACTACTACGAGCAGTACTTC	CASSFQTGDYYEQYF
few	NA	TRBV3-1	TRBJ2-5	TGTGCCAGCAGCCAAGGAGGCTATCGGGGTCAGTACTTC	CASSQGGYRGQYF
NA	NA	TRBV4-2	TRBJ1-6	TGTGCCAGCAGCCCCGGGAACCCAACCAATTCACCCCTCCACTTT	CASSPGNPTNSPLHF
few	TRBD2	TRBV10-3	TRBJ2-3	TGTGCCATCAGTGAGTCGAAACTAGCGGGAGGTGGCGATACGCAGTATTTT	CAISESKLAGGGDTQYF
NA	TRBD1	TRBV7-2	TRBJ1-5	TGTGCCAGCAGCCTCGGGACAGGGGCCATGCCGCCCCAGCATTTT	CASSLGTGAMPPQHF
many	NA	TRBV7-3	TRBJ2-5	TGTGCCAGCAGCTTAATTCCCGGGTCGTTGGGAGGAGGACAAGAGACCCAGTACTTC	CASSLIPGSLGGGQETQYF
NA	TRBD1	TRBV18	TRBJ2-7	TGTGCCAGCTCGCGGACAGGGGGCTACGACGAGCAGTACTTC	CASSRTGGYDEQYF
NA	TRBD1	TRBV5-1	TRBJ1-1	TGCGCCAGCACTAAGGGGACAGGGGGCGTGAACACTGAAGCTTTCTTT	CASTKGTGGVNTEAFF
NA	NA	TRBV9	TRBJ1-2	TGTGCCAGCAGCGCTACGACGAGTAGGTATGGCTACACCTTC	CASSATTSRYGYTF
once	TRBD1	TRBV11-3	TRBJ2-1	TGTGCCAGCAGCTCGACCGGGACAGGGTTTAGGAATGAGCAGTTCTTC	CASSSTGTGFRNEQFF
NA	TRBD2	TRBV11-2	TRBJ2-3	TGTGCCAGCACCTCCTACCCGCTGACCGGGACTAGCGGGAGTACCCCAGATACGCAGTATTTT	CASTSYPLTGTSGSTPDTQYF
NA	TRBD1	TRBV5-6	TRBJ2-5	TGTGCCAGCAGCTCCGTGACAGGGGGCGCGGGAGTTTTTTGGGAGACCCAGTACTTC	CASSSVTGGAGVFWETQYF
NA	TRBD1	TRBV10-3	TRBJ1-2	TGTGCCATCACTGCCGGGACAGTAGGATATGGCTACACCTTC	CAITAGTVGYGYTF
NA	TRBD2	TRBV5-1	TRBJ2-3	TGCGCCAGCAGCTTTAGCGGGAGGGCCGGTGATACGCAGTATTTT	CASSFSGRAGDTQYF
NA	TRBD2	TRBV7-2	TRBJ2-7	TGTGCCAGCAGCTTAGCCCTAGCGGGACACCACGAGCAGTACTTC	CASSLALAGHHEQYF
NA	NA	TRBV18	TRBJ2-1	TGTGCCAGCTCACCACCGGGTAGCACATCGGAGCAGTTCTTC	CASSPPGSTSEQFF
NA	NA	TRBV5-1	TRBJ1-1	TGCGCCAGCAGCTTGGACCCAGGAGGAAACACTGAAGCTTTCTTT	CASSLDPGGNTEAFF
NA	NA	TRBV9	TRBJ2-3	TGTGCCAGCAGCGCCACCAGGGTGGATACGCAGTATTTT	CASSATRVDTQYF
NA	TRBD1	TRBV5-5	TRBJ1-4	TGTGCCAGCAGGCAGGGGGTCGAGGAAAAACTGTTTTTT	CASRQGVEEKLFF
many	TRBD2	TRBV12-3/TRBV12-4	TRBJ2-5	TGTGCCAGCAGGGCGGGACTAGGAGGAGAGACCCAGTACTTC	CASRAGLGGETQYF
NA	TRBD1	TRBV20-1	TRBJ1-1	TGCAGTGCTCAGGGACAGGGGCGCACTGAAGCTTTCTTT	CSAQGQGRTEAFF
NA	TRBD2	TRBV20-1	TRBJ2-3	TGCAGTGCCCATGGTGGGGGGAGGGCCACAGATACGCAGTATTTT	CSAHGGGRATDTQYF
NA	TRBD2	TRBV7-2	TRBJ2-7	TGTGCCAGCAGCCTCGTGGGGACTAGCAGACATGAGCAGTACTTC	CASSLVGTSRHEQYF
NA	TRBD1	TRBV4-2	TRBJ1-4	TGTGCCAGCAGCCCCGAGGGGGACAGGGGGCTCAAACTGTTTTTT	CASSPEGDRGLKLFF
NA	TRBD1	TRBV7-8	TRBJ2-5	TGTGCCAGCAGCTCGGACAGGGCCAATGAGCAGTACTTC	CASSSDRANEQYF
NA	NA	TRBV5-1	TRBJ2-1	TGCGCCAGCAGCTTGCGGGCAAGAGGGGATGAGCAGTTCTTC	CASSLRARGDEQFF
NA	NA	TRBV7-9	TRBJ2-7	TGTGCCAGCAGCTTCATGATCTACGAGCAGTACTTC	CASSFMIYEQYF
NA	NA	TRBV5-1	TRBJ2-1	TGCGCCAGCAGCCCCTTCCCTGGGACCACGGACGAGAAGCAGTTCTTC	CASSPFPGTTDEKQFF
NA	NA	TRBV5-1	TRBJ1-1	TGCGCCAGCAGCGAGACAGGTCCAGCTTTCTTT	CASSETGPAFF
NA	TRBD1	TRBV28	TRBJ2-7	TGTGCCAGCGTTGGGACAGCCCCCTATGAGCAGTACTTC	CASVGTAPYEQYF
NA	TRBD2	TRBV5-1	TRBJ2-1	TGCGCCAGTACCCCACTAGCGGGGGTAGGCAATGAGCAGTTCTTC	CASTPLAGVGNEQFF
few	NA	TRBV10-3	TRBJ1-5	TGTGCCATCAGTGAAGGCCTGGGACTTCGTTCAAGTCAGCCCCAGCATTTT	CAISEGLGLRSSQPQHF
NA	NA	TRBV5-1	TRBJ2-1	TGCGCCAGCAGCTTCCCAGGGGCGCTTCGGAGAGAAAAGTACAATGAGCAGTTCTTC	CASSFPGALRREKYNEQFF
NA	NA	TRBV5-1	TRBJ2-1	TGCGCCAGCAGCTCCATTAGGGGGGGATTCTACAATGAGCAGTTCTTC	CASSSIRGGFYNEQFF
NA	NA	TRBV11-1	TRBJ2-2	TGTGCCAGCAGCTTAACAGCATCGAACACCGGGGAGCTGTTTTTT	CASSLTASNTGELFF
few	NA	TRBV28	TRBJ2-7	TGTGCCAGCAGTTTAGGGCTGGAGGGGGAACTAGACGAGCAGTACTTC	CASSLGLEGELDEQYF
NA	NA	TRBV3-1	TRBJ2-2	TGTGCCAGCAGCCCTCCTACTATCACCGGGGAGCTGTTTTTT	CASSPPTITGELFF
NA	TRBD2	TRBV28	TRBJ2-7	TGTGCCAGCAGGCCCACAAGCGGGATGCACGAGCAGTACTTC	CASRPTSGMHEQYF
NA	TRBD1	TRBV30	TRBJ1-2	TGTGCCTGGAGCGAGGGGACAGGGGCTAACTATGGCTACACCTTC	CAWSEGTGANYGYTF
NA	TRBD2	TRBV28	TRBJ2-5	TGTGCCAGCAGTTTAACTAGCGGGATCGAGACCCAGTACTTC	CASSLTSGIETQYF
NA	NA	TRBV7-8	TRBJ2-3	TGTGCCAGCAGCCAAACCCAGGGCACAGATACGCAGTATTTT	CASSQTQGTDTQYF
NA	TRBD1	TRBV20-1	TRBJ1-2	TGCAGTGCTAGAGGCGCCCGGGACAGGGGGTTATATGGCTACACCTTC	CSARGARDRGLYGYTF